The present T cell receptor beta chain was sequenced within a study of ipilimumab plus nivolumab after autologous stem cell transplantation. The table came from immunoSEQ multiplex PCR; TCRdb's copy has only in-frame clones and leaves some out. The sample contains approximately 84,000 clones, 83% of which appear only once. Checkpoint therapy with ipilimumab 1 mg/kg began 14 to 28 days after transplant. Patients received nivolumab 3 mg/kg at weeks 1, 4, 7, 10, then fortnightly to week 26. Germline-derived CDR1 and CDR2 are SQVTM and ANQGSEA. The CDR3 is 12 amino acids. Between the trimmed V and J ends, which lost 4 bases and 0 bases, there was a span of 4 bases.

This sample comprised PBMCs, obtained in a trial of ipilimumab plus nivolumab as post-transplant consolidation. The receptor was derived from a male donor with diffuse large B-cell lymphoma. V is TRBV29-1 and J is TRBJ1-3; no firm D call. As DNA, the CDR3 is TGCAGCGTTGCGAGCTCTGGAAACACCATATATTTT. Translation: CSVASSGNTIYF.